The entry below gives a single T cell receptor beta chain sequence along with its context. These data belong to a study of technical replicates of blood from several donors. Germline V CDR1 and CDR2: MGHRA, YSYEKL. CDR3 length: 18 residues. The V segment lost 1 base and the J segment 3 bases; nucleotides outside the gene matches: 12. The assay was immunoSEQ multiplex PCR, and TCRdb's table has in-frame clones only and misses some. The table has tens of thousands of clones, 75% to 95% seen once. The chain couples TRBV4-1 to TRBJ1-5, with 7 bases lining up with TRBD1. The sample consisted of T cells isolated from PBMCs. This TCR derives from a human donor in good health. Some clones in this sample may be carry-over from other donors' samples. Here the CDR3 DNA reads TGCGCCAGCAGCCAAGTGGCCCTGGGACAGAAGTACAATCAGCCCCAGCATTTT. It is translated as CASSQVALGQKYNQPQHF.